Sequencing of this T cell receptor beta chain was carried out in a study of T cells in Graves' hyperthyroidism and ophthalmopathy. Study details: Peripheral blood was collected at initial diagnosis, before any treatment.

RNA transcripts gave rise to amplified TCR beta CDR3 regions. A set of HTBI primers served as the primers for a first-round RT-PCR of the TCR CDR3. TCRdb reprocessed the multiplex PCR reads via MiXCR and lists one record per CDR3 protein. In the table there are under 650,000 distinct CDR3 sequences, 16% of which are singletons. Those patients with uncontrolled infection, other autoimmune disease, pregnancy or lactation were excluded. The germline V gene encodes CDR1 LNHDA and CDR2 SQIVND (reference sequence). V was cut by 10 bases and J by 3 bases, with 16 bases left in between. The CDR3 sequence is 14 residues long.

The J gene is TRBJ1-5, the V gene TRBV19, with D possibly TRBD1 on 5 matching bases. The TCR sequence derives from a woman aged 25 to 39 with Graves' hyperthyroidism. The sequenced sample consisted of blood. The CDR3, as DNA: TGTGCCACCAAGATACCGGGACCCAATCAGCCCCAGCATTTT. It specifies CATKIPGPNQPQHF. The whole variable domain, filled in from reference TRBV19 and TRBJ1-5, reads DGGITQSPKYLFRKEGQNVTLSCEQNLNHDAMYWYRQDPGQGLRLIYYSQIVNDFQKGDIAEGYSVSREKKESFPLTVTSAQKNPTAFYLCATKIPGPNQPQHFGDGTRLSIL.